Detailed here is one T cell receptor beta chain. This clonotype was seen a handful of times. No cognate antigen has been identified for it. Nothing much larger sits one base from this clone, and base qualities are not available. This sample was included in a study of T-cell memory formation after mild COVID-19 (dated by TCRdb to the early 2020s). For the study in its entirety: TCR sequence clusters from the two donors were found to be largely donor specific. Longitudinal TCRalpha and TCRbeta repertoire sequencing tracked T-cell clones expanding and contracting after mild COVID-19 in a couple of donors. Two young, previously healthy adult volunteers, one female and one male, were included in the cohort. Study-wide conclusions, independent of this receptor: Contracting CD4+ clones were found mainly in CM and EM memory subsets, while CD8+ clones were enriched in EMRA. Only two mild cases were covered in the study, and larger cohorts including severe cases with pre-infection samples were considered necessary. Some responding clones were detected in pre-infection memory, which suggested that pre-existing cross-reactive memory T cells had joined the SARS-CoV-2 response. Clones contracting from day 15 to 85 had balanced CD4/CD8 phenotypes, while a second wave expanding from day 15 to 37 was biased towards CD4+. SARS-CoV-2 specificity was not confirmed for the second-wave clones peaking on day 37.

Ficoll-Paque density gradient centrifugation was the method used to isolate PBMCs. The CDR3 runs 14 residues from the cysteine to the phenylalanine. Kept here is only the CDR3 DNA, which spans 42 bases and is read in frame from base 1. Taken from the germline V gene, the CDR1 and CDR2 loops are SGDLS and YYNGEE. V was cut back by 0 bases and J by 5 bases, leaving a gap of 11 bases between them. Instrument on record: Illumina NovaSeq 6000. TCRalpha and TCRbeta cDNA libraries were built by 5'RACE with constant-segment primers, adding sample barcodes and unique molecular identifiers. Trizol reagent was used to extract RNA from every sample. Library amplification was performed in two PCR steps, and a second sample barcode and Illumina TruSeq adapters were introduced in the second step. Sequencing of the libraries was done on an Illumina NovaSeq, producing 2 x 150 bp paired-end reads. From the authors' description of their analysis: Reads were demultiplexed and collapsed into UMI-guided consensus sequences with migec v1.2.7. With mixcr v2.1.11, UMI consensuses were aligned to TRA and TRB V and J templates and assembled into clonotypes. Clonotypes were classified as expanded or contracted when called significant by both edgeR and NoisET, with noise models trained on biological replicates. edgeR calls used a false discovery rate-adjusted p below 0.01 and a log2 fold-change threshold of 1. As an exploratory analysis of dynamics, max-normalized trajectories of the 1000 most abundant clonotypes were examined by PCA with hierarchical clustering. Each responding clone was given a CD4 or CD8 phenotype based on the CD4+ and CD8+ repertoires, which had been sequenced separately. TCRdb applied fastp at Q25 and MiXCR to the public reads, then kept only in-frame beta chains. Merged by CDR3 protein, the rows form single entries marked with the most common genes and DNA. Clone size and V and J calls follow TCRdb, not the original study. The table for this sample lists some 310,000 distinct CDR3 sequences; roughly 20% of them were counted only once. The ten largest make up around 20% of the sample.

This receptor was obtained from a man aged 18 to 29 who had mild COVID-19 (a few samples of this study predate the infection). The sample titles of this study are shuffled in the database, so cell type and time point are left out; the donor was told from shared clones. The chain is encoded by TRBV9 joined to TRBJ2-5; confidence is insufficient to name the D gene. Source material: PBMCs or a T cell subset sorted from them (not recorded which). The base sequence is TGTGCCAGCAGCGTAGGGCCCTCGTTGGAGACCCAGTACTTC. Translated, this gives CASSVGPSLETQYF. Reference TRBV9 and TRBJ2-5 genes cover what lies past the CDR3, so the full variable domain is DSGVTQTPKHLITATGQRVTLRCSPRSGDLSVYWYQQSLDQGLQFLIQYYNGEERAKGNILERFSAQQFPDLHSELNLSSLELGDSALYFCASSVGPSLETQYFGPGTRLLVL.